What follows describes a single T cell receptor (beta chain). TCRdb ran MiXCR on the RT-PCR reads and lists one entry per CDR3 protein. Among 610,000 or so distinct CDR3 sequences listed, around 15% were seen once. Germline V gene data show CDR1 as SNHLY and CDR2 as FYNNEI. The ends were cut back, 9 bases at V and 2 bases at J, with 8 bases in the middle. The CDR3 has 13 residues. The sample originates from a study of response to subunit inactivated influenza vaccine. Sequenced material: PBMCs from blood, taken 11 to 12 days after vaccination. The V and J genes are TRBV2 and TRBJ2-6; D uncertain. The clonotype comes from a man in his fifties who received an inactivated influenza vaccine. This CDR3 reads CARKTPGANVLTF. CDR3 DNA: TGTGCCAGAAAGACGCCTGGGGCCAACGTCCTGACTTTC.